This TCR beta chain was recorded in a study of technical replicates of blood from a handful of donors. TCRdb keeps only in-frame clones here, not all; method: immunoSEQ multiplex PCR. The table lists 55,000 to 75,000 clones, around 88% of them singletons. This CDR3 comprises 18 residues. V was clipped by 6 bases and J by 4 bases; unmatched bases: 20. CDR1 MNHEY and CDR2 SMNVEV come from the germline V gene (reference sequence). The chain combines TRBV27 with TRBJ1-1, with 7 positions matching TRBD1. Sequencing was done on a sample of PBMCs. This TCR came from a human donor in good health. Some clones in this sample may be carry-over from other donors' samples. The CDR3 region is CASRSAQTGLVLGTEAFF. The CDR3 nucleotides read TGTGCCAGCAGGTCAGCCCAGACAGGGTTGGTTCTCGGCACTGAAGCTTTCTTT.